This T cell receptor (beta chain) was observed in a study of T cells in tumors after PD-1 blockade. The wider study: Treatment was either pembrolizumab 200 mg every 3 weeks or cemiplimab 350 mg every 2 weeks.

Overall study results and limits: Approximately 41% of tumor TCR clonotypes were also found in blood.

Measured with immunoSEQ multiplex PCR; TCRdb has only the in-frame clones, and not every one. The sample shows 45,000 to 60,000 clones, roughly 80% of them seen only once. Tumor or blood genomic DNA was sequenced, with inputs of about 550 ng to 6,500 ng. With regard to this clone: What it binds is unknown.

Per germline, CDR1 SGHRS and CDR2 YFSETQ. Trimming cost V 4 bases and J 5 bases; bases outside gene matches: 3. This CDR3 has 14 residues. The TCR comes from a human donor with advanced basal cell or squamous cell carcinoma (not recorded which). The chain combines TRBV5-1 with TRBJ2-5; TRBD2 matches at 12 bases. This specimen consisted of PBMCs, obtained before anti-PD-1 therapy. The chain's CDR3 is CASSLTSGGETQYF. The CDR3 nucleotides read TGCGCCAGCAGCCTAACTAGCGGGGGGGAGACCCAGTACTTC.